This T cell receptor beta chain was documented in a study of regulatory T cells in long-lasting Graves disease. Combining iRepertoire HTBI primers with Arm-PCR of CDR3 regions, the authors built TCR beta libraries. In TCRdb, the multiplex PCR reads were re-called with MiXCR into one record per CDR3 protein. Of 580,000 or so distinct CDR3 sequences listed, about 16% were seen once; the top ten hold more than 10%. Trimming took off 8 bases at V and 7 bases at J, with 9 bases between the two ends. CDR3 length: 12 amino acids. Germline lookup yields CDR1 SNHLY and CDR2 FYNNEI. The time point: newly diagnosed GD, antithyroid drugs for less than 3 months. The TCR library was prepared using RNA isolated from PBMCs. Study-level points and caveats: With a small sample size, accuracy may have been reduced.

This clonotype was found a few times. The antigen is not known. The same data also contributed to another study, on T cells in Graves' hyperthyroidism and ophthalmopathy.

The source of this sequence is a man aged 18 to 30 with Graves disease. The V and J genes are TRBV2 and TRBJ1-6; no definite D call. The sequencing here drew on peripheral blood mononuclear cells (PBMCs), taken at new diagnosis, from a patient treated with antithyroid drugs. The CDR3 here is CASRQVNSPLHF. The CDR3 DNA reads TGTGCCAGCCGGCAAGTCAATTCACCCCTCCACTTT. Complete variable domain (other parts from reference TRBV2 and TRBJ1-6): EPEVTQTPSHQVTQMGQEVILRCVPISNHLYFYWYRQILGQKVEFLVSFYNNEISEKSEIFDDQFSVERPDGSNFTLKIRSTKLEDSAMYFCASRQVNSPLHFGNGTRLTVT.